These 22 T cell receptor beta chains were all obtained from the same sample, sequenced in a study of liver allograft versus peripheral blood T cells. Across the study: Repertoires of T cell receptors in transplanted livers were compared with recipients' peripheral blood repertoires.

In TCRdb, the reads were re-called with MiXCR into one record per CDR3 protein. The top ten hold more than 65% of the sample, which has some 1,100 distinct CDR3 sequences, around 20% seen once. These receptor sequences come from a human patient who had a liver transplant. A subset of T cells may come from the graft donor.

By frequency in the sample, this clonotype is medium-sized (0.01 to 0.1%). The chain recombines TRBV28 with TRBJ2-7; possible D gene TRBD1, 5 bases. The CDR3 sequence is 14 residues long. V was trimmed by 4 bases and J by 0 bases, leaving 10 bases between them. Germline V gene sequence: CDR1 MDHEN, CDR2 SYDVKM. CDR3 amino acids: CASSWYDSSYEQYF. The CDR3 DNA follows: TGTGCCAGCAGTTGGTACGACAGCTCCTACGAGCAGTACTTC.

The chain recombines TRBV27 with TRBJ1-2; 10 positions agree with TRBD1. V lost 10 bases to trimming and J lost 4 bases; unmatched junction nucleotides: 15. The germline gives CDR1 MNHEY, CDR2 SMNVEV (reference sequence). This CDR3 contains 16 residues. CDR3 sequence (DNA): TGTGCCACCCGGGACAGGGGAGCATCTCCAATCTATGGCTACACCTTC. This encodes CATRDRGASPIYGYTF.

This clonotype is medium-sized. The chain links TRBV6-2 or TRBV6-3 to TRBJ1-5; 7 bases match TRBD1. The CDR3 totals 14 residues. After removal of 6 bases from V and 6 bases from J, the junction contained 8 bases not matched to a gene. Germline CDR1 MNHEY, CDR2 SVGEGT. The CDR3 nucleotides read TGTGCCAGCAGCCCCCTAGACAGGGCTCAGCCCCAGCATTTT. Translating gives CASSPLDRAQPQHF.

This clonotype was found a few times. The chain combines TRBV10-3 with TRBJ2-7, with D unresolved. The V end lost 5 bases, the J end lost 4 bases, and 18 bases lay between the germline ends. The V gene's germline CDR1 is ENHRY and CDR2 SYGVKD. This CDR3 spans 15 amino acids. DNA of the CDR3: TGTGCCATCAGTCGAGACAAACACTTTCTGTACGAGCAGTACTTC. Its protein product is CAISRDKHFLYEQYF.

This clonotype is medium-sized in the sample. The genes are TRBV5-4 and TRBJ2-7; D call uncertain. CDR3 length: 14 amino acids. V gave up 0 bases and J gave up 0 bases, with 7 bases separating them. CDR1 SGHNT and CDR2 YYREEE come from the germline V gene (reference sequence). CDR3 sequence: CASSLGVGSYEQYF. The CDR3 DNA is TGTGCCAGCAGCTTGGGAGTGGGCTCCTACGAGCAGTACTTC. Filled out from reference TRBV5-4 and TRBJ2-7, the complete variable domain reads ETGVTQSPTHLIKTRGQQVTLRCSSQSGHNTVSWYQQALGQGPQFIFQYYREEENGRGNFPPRFSGLQFPNYSSELNVNALELDDSALYLCASSLGVGSYEQYFGPGTRLTVT.

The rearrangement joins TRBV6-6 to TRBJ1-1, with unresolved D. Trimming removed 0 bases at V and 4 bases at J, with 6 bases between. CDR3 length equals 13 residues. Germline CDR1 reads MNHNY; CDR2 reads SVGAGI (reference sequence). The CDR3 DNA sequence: TGTGCCAGCAGTTACTCGAGACTCACTGAAGCTTTCTTT. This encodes CASSYSRLTEAFF.

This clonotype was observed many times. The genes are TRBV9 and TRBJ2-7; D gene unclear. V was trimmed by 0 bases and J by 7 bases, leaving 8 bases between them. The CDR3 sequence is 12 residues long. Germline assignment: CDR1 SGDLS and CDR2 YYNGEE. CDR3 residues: CASSVVGGEQYF. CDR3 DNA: TGTGCCAGCAGCGTAGTAGGTGGGGAGCAGTACTTC.

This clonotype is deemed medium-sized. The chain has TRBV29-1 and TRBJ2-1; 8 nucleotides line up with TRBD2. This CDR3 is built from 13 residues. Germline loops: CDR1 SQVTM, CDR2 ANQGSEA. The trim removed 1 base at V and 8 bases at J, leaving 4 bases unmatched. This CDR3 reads CSVEVSSGDEQFF. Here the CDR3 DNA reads TGCAGCGTTGAAGTGAGTAGCGGGGATGAGCAGTTCTTC.

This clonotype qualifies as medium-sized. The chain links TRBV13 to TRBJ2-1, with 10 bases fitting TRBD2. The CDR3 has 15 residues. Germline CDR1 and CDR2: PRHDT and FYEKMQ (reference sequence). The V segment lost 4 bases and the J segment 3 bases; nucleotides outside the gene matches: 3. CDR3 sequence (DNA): TGTGCCAGCAGCTCCGGGACTAGCGACTACAATGAGCAGTTCTTC. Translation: CASSSGTSDYNEQFF.

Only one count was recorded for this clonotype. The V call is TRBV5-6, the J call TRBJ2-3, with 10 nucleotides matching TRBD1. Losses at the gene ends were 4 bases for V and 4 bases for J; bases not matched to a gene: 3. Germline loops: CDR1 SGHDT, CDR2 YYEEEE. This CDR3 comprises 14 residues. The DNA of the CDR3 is TGTGCCAGCAGCGCCGGGACAGGGGCAGATACGCAGTATTTT. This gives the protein CASSAGTGADTQYF.

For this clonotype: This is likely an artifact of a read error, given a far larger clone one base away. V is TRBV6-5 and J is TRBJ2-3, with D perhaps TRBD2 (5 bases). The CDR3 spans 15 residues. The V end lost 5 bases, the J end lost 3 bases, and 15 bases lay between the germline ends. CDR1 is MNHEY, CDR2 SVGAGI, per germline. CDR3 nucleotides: TGTGCCAGCAGTGAGTCCAGAGGCGGGACAGATACGCAGTATTTT. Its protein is CASSESRGGTDTQYF.

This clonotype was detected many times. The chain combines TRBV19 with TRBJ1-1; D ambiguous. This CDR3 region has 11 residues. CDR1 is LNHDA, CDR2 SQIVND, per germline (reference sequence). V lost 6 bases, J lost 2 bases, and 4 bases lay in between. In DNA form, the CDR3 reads TGTGCCAGTAGACTAAACACTGAAGCTTTCTTT. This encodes CASRLNTEAFF.

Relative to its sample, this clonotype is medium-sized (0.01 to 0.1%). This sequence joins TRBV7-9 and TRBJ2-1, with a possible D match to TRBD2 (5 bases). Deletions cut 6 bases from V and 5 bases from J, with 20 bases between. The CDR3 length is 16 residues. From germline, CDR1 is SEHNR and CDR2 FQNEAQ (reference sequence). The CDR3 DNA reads TGTGCCAGCAGTCCCCCCCCAGTGGGAGTAAACAATGAGCAGTTCTTC. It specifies CASSPPPVGVNNEQFF. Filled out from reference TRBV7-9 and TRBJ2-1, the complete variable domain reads DTGVSQNPRHKITKRGQNVTFRCDPISEHNRLYWYRQTLGQGPEFLTYFQNEAQLEKSRLLSDRFSAERPKGSFSTLEIQRTEQGDSAMYLCASSPPPVGVNNEQFFGPGTRLTVL.

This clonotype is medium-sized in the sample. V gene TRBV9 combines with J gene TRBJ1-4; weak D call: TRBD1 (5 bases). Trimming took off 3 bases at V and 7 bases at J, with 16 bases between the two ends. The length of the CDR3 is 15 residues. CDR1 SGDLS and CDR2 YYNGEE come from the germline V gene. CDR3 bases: TGTGCCAGCAGCGCTGGGGGGGGTCGAGGTGAAAAACTGTTTTTT. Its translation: CASSAGGGRGEKLFF. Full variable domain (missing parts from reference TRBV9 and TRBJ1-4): DSGVTQTPKHLITATGQRVTLRCSPRSGDLSVYWYQQSLDQGLQFLIQYYNGEERAKGNILERFSAQQFPDLHSELNLSSLELGDSALYFCASSAGGGRGEKLFFGSGTQLSVL.

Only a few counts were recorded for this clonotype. The CDR3 is CASSSSIAEEETQYF. The CDR3, as DNA: TGTGCCAGCAGCTCCTCAATAGCGGAGGAAGAGACCCAGTACTTC. The chain links TRBV7-9 to TRBJ2-5; D perhaps matches TRBD2 (6 bases). Trimming pared 4 bases from V and 3 bases from J, leaving 15 bases between. Per the germline V gene, CDR1 is SEHNR and CDR2 is FQNEAQ (reference sequence). The CDR3 runs to 15 residues.

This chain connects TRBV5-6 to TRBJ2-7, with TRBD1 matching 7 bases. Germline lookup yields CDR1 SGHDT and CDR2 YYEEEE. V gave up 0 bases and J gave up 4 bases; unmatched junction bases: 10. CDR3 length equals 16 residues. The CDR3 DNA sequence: TGTGCCAGCAGCTTGGCCGGGACAGCCCCTCCGTACGAGCAGTACTTC. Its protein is CASSLAGTAPPYEQYF.

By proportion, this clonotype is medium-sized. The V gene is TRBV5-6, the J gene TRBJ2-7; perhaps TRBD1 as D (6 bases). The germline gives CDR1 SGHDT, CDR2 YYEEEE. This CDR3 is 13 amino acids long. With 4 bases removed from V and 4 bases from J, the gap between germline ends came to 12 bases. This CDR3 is CASSPGQFYEQYF. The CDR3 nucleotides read TGTGCCAGCAGCCCCGGACAGTTTTACGAGCAGTACTTC.

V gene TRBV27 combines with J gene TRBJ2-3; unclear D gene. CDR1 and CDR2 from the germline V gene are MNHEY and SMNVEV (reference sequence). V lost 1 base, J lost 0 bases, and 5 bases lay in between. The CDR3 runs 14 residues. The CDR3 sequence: CASSLWQSTDTQYF. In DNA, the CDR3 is TGTGCCAGCAGTTTATGGCAGAGCACAGATACGCAGTATTTT.

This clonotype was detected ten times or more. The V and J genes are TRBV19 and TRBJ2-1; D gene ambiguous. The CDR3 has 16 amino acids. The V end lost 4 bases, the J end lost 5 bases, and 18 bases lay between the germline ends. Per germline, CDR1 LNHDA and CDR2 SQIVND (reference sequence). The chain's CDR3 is CASSNPQLEAHNEQFF. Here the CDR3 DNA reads TGTGCCAGTAGTAACCCCCAGCTAGAGGCGCACAATGAGCAGTTCTTC.

As DNA, the CDR3 is TGCAGCGTTGAACTGTTCGGGCGGGAGGTCTACAATGAGCAGTTCTTC. Residues: CSVELFGREVYNEQFF. The chain recombines TRBV29-1 with TRBJ2-1; 8 bases align to TRBD2. V lost 2 bases to trimming and J lost 3 bases; unmatched junction nucleotides: 9. CDR3 size: 16 residues. Germline values: CDR1 SQVTM, CDR2 ANQGSEA.

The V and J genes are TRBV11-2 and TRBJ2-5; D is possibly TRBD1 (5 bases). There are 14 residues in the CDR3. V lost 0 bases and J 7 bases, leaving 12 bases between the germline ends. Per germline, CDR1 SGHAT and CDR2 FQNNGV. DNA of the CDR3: TGTGCCAGCAGCTTAGAGGACATATTGGGGACCCAGTACTTC. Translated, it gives CASSLEDILGTQYF.

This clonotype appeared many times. The CDR3 loop reads CASSISSGEGQETQYF. The DNA for the CDR3 is TGTGCCAGTAGTATTTCTTCGGGGGAGGGGCAAGAGACCCAGTACTTC. The chain uses TRBV19 and TRBJ2-5, with TRBD2 identical over 7 bases. V lost 3 bases, J lost 2 bases, and 9 bases stayed unmatched. Germline CDR1 LNHDA, CDR2 SQIVND (reference sequence). This CDR3 region has 16 residues.